This T cell receptor beta chain was sequenced for a study of blood T cell repertoires in COVID-19. TCRdb's copy holds only in-frame clones and misses some; the assay was immunoSEQ multiplex PCR. The sample lists more than 300,000 clones, roughly 83% occurring once. Germline V gives CDR1 MDHEN, CDR2 SYDVKM. V lost 5 bases and J 4 bases, leaving 18 bases between the germline ends. The CDR3 sequence is 17 residues long. The sample comprised peripheral blood. The V call is TRBV28, the J call TRBJ1-6; no clear D. The receptor comes from a woman in her forties or fifties with acute or convalescent COVID-19. CDR3 in amino acids: CASSPWEGAPYNSPLHF. DNA for the CDR3: TGTGCCAGCAGTCCCTGGGAGGGAGCCCCTTATAATTCACCCCTCCACTTT.